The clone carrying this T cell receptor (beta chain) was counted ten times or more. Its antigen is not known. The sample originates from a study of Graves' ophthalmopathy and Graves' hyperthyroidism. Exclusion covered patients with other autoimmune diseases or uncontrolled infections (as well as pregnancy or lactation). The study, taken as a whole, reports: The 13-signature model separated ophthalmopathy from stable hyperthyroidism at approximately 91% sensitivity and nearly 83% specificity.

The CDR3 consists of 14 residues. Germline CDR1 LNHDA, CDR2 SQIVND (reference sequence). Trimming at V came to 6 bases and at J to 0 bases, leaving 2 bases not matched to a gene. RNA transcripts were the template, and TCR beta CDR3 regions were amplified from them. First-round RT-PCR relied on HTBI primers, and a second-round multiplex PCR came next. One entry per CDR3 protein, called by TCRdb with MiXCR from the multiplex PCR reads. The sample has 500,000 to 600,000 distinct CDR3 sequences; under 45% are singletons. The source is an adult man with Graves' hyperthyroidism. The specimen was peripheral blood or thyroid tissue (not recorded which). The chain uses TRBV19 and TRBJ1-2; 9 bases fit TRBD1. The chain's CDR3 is CASRGTGTNYGYTF. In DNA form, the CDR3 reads TGTGCCAGTAGGGGGACAGGGACTAACTATGGCTACACCTTC.